Listed below are T cell receptor beta chains from one sample, sequenced in a study of T cell responses to AZD1222 COVID-19 vaccine. Generated by immunoSEQ multiplex PCR, the TCRdb table keeps only in-frame clones and is missing some. The sample has approximately 100,000 clones; roughly 89% are singletons. The specimen was peripheral blood, collected on day 0 of MenACWY control vaccination. The receptors were sampled from an adult in good health. CDR3s include the opening cysteine and the closing phenylalanine or tryptophan. D genes are given only for firm matches. The size of a clone is reported for some rows only, either as once, few or many, or as a class for expanded clones.

J gene,V gene,clone size,D gene,CDR3 DNA,CDR3 protein
TRBJ2-7,TRBV30,-,-,TGTGCCTGGGGGGTGGAAAGAGAGCAGTACTTC,CAWGVEREQYF
TRBJ2-7,TRBV3-1/TRBV3-2,-,TRBD2,TGTGCCAGCAGCGACAACGCAGCGGGGGAGCAGTACTTC,CASSDNAAGEQYF
TRBJ1-1,TRBV5-1,-,-,TGCGCCAGCAGCTTGGATGTGAACACTGAAGCTTTCTTT,CASSLDVNTEAFF
TRBJ2-1,TRBV6-2/TRBV6-3,once,-,TGTGCCAGCAGCGCCGAGCCCTCAAGCGGGACATCCTACAATGAGCAGTTCTTC,CASSAEPSSGTSYNEQFF
TRBJ1-2,TRBV19,-,-,TGTGCCAGTACCAAGCTTGTCAGGGACTATGGCTACACCTTC,CASTKLVRDYGYTF
TRBJ2-6,TRBV19,-,-,TGTGCCAGTAGCATACAGGGCCTCTCGGACGTCCTGACTTTC,CASSIQGLSDVLTF
TRBJ1-1,TRBV7-2,-,-,TGTGCCAGCAGAGACAGAGCGAACACTGAAGCTTTCTTT,CASRDRANTEAFF
TRBJ2-3,TRBV2,-,-,TGTGCCAGCAGTGAAGGGCTACTCACAGATACGCAGTATTTT,CASSEGLLTDTQYF
TRBJ2-3,TRBV14,-,TRBD1,TGTGCCAGCAGCCAGACAGGGTTATTGCCAGATACGCAGTATTTT,CASSQTGLLPDTQYF
TRBJ1-4,TRBV10-3,few,-,TGTGCCATCAGTGCCTCGCGAGAAAAACTGTTTTTT,CAISASREKLFF
TRBJ1-2,TRBV3-1/TRBV3-2,once,-,TGTGCCAGCAGCCAACCTTTCGGGGGGGGACTTGGCTACACCTTC,CASSQPFGGGLGYTF
TRBJ1-1,TRBV5-6,-,-,TGTGCCAGCAGCTTGGAAGGGGCTGAAGCTTTCTTT,CASSLEGAEAFF
TRBJ1-6,TRBV6-5,-,TRBD1,TGTGCCAGCAGTTTCGGGACAGCTAGTTCACCCCTCCACTTT,CASSFGTASSPLHF
TRBJ1-5,TRBV2,-,TRBD1,TGTGCCAGCACCCAGACAGGGACGAATCAGCCCCAGCATTTT,CASTQTGTNQPQHF
TRBJ1-2,TRBV18,once,-,TGTGCCAGCTCACGTGACCCTAACTATGGCTACACCTTC,CASSRDPNYGYTF
TRBJ1-3,TRBV10-3,-,-,TGTGCCATCAGGACAGGCTCTGGAAACACCATATATTTT,CAIRTGSGNTIYF
TRBJ1-5,TRBV12-5,-,-,TGTGCTAGTGGTTTGGAGGCAGTTAGCAATCAGCCCCAGCATTTT,CASGLEAVSNQPQHF
TRBJ1-6,TRBV4-3,-,TRBD1,TGCGCCAGCAGCCAAGTTCAGGGGGCGCATGATTCACCCCTCCACTTT,CASSQVQGAHDSPLHF
TRBJ2-7,TRBV6-8,-,-,TGTGCCAGCAGTAGCGATCGGGACGGGCCCTACGAGCAGTACTTC,CASSSDRDGPYEQYF
TRBJ1-2,TRBV2,-,-,TGTGCCAGCAGTGTAGACAGCCAGTCCTATGGCTACACCTTC,CASSVDSQSYGYTF
TRBJ2-1,TRBV6-2/TRBV6-3,-,TRBD2,TGTGCCAGCAGTGGAAGAGCGGGGGGATACAATGAGCAGTTCTTC,CASSGRAGGYNEQFF
TRBJ2-1,TRBV3-1/TRBV3-2,-,-,TGTGCCAGCAGCCAAAGCGCGGGCCTGGAAAAGTTCTTC,CASSQSAGLEKFF
TRBJ1-2,TRBV6-1,-,-,TGTGCCAGCAGTGAAGTCCGGGGGACCTATGGCTACACCTTC,CASSEVRGTYGYTF
TRBJ2-7,TRBV11-2,-,-,TGTGCCAGCACCATATCTGGTTCAGGGTACTACGAGCAGTACTTC,CASTISGSGYYEQYF
TRBJ2-3,TRBV11-1,-,-,TGTGCCAGCAGCTTAAGAAGGGGGTCAGATACGCAGTATTTT,CASSLRRGSDTQYF
TRBJ1-1,TRBV30,-,-,TGTGCCTGGAGTACCCCGACTTTAGGGAGAACTGAAGCTTTCTTT,CAWSTPTLGRTEAFF
TRBJ2-1,TRBV7-2,-,-,TGTGCCAGCAGCCTATTAGTAAATGAGCAGTTCTTC,CASSLLVNEQFF
TRBJ2-3,TRBV5-4,-,-,TGTGCCAGCAAAGCCCCGGGCACAGATACGCAGTATTTT,CASKAPGTDTQYF
TRBJ1-1,TRBV11-3,-,-,TGTGCCAGCAGCTTAGAAGGGTGGGGGGCCTGGACTGAAGCTTTCTTT,CASSLEGWGAWTEAFF
TRBJ2-5,TRBV5-1,-,-,TGCGCCAGCAGCTTCTCGGGGTCGGAGACCCAGTACTTC,CASSFSGSETQYF
TRBJ1-1,TRBV20-1,once,-,TGCAGTTACAAGGGTGTAACTGAAGCTTTCTTT,CSYKGVTEAFF
TRBJ1-3,TRBV15,-,-,TGTGCCACCAGTACAAACTCTGGAAACACCATATATTTT,CATSTNSGNTIYF
TRBJ2-3,TRBV5-5,-,-,TGTGCCAGCAGCTTGGGGGGTCAGAGTTTAGATACGCAGTATTTT,CASSLGGQSLDTQYF
TRBJ2-7,TRBV5-4,-,TRBD2,TGTGCCAGCAGCTCCCCCGGACTAGCGTTTTCTTCCGAGCAGTACTTC,CASSSPGLAFSSEQYF
TRBJ2-3,TRBV7-3,-,TRBD2,TGTGCCAGCAGCCCTAAAACTAGCGGGGGAACAGATACGCAGTATTTT,CASSPKTSGGTDTQYF
TRBJ1-1,TRBV7-9,once,TRBD1,TGTGCCAGCAGCTTCGGACAGGGGGGCACTGAAGCTTTCTTT,CASSFGQGGTEAFF
TRBJ2-2,TRBV12-3/TRBV12-4,-,-,TGTGCCAGCAGCACAGGATTGGGGGAGCTGTTTTTT,CASSTGLGELFF
TRBJ2-7,TRBV29-1,-,TRBD1,TGCAGCGTTGCCGGGACAGGGAACTCCTACGAGCAGTACTTC,CSVAGTGNSYEQYF
TRBJ1-1,TRBV15,-,-,TGTGCCACCAGCATAATGAACAGACGTGAAGCTTTCTTT,CATSIMNRREAFF
TRBJ1-6,TRBV7-9,-,-,TGTGCCAGCACCACTTCGGGGGGATTCAATTCACCCCTCCACTTT,CASTTSGGFNSPLHF
TRBJ2-7,TRBV9,-,-,TGTGCCAGCAGCGAAAAAGGACAGTTCGACGAGCAGTACTTC,CASSEKGQFDEQYF
TRBJ2-3,TRBV18,-,-,TGTGCCAGCTCACCTTGGGGTGGACAGCAAGATACGCAGTATTTT,CASSPWGGQQDTQYF
TRBJ2-3,TRBV19,-,-,TGTGCCAGTAGTATACAGAAATTCACAGATACGCAGTATTTT,CASSIQKFTDTQYF
TRBJ1-1,TRBV27,-,-,TGTGCCAGCAAAATGGTCGGGCTGGGGGCCTTTAACACTGAAGCTTTCTTT,CASKMVGLGAFNTEAFF
TRBJ2-6,TRBV21-1,-,-,TGTGCCAGCAGCAAAGTTGCCAGGCCTGAGTCTGGGGCCAACGTCCTGACTTTC,CASSKVARPESGANVLTF
TRBJ1-5,TRBV5-6,-,-,TGTGCCAGCAGCTTAAGGGGGATCGCTCAGCCCCAGCATTTT,CASSLRGIAQPQHF
TRBJ2-3,TRBV11-2,once,-,TGTGCCAGCAGCTTAAGAACGGGGGGCCCCACTAGCACAGATACGCAGTATTTT,CASSLRTGGPTSTDTQYF
TRBJ1-5,TRBV3-1/TRBV3-2,-,-,TGTGCCAGCAGCATCACCCGAGGGCAGCCCCAGCATTTT,CASSITRGQPQHF
TRBJ1-3,TRBV4-2,-,-,TGTGCCAGCAGCCAAGTGGGGGGGTTGGGAAACACCATATATTTT,CASSQVGGLGNTIYF
TRBJ2-2,TRBV27,-,-,TGTGCCAGCAAGAAAGGGACGGGTAAAGGGACCGGGGAGCTGTTTTTT,CASKKGTGKGTGELFF